These T cell receptor beta chains were read from a single sample in a study of post-analysis software for immune sequencing data. One entry per CDR3 protein results from TCRdb running MiXCR on the PCR reads. The sample carries around 700,000 distinct CDR3 sequences, 55% to 60% recorded once. The sequencing sample was made of blood. Receptors originate from a girl aged 2 to 9 with multiple sclerosis. Both conserved end residues are part of each CDR3. The order of the fields is CDR3 protein, CDR3 DNA, CDR3 length, D gene, J gene, V gene, clone size. D genes are given only for firm matches. A clone size is listed for some rows: how often the clone was seen (once, few, many), or a class if it is expanded.

CASSLYGTEAFF TGCGCCAGCAGCTTGTATGGCACTGAAGCTTTCTTT 12 NA TRBJ1-1 TRBV5-1 once
CASGEIDTGELFF TGTGCCAGCGGTGAAATCGACACCGGGGAGCTGTTTTTT 13 NA TRBJ2-2 TRBV6-1 NA
CASSPTGRGETQYF TGTGCCAGTAGCCCTACTGGACGGGGCGAGACCCAGTACTTC 14 NA TRBJ2-5 TRBV3-1 few
CATALQGADTQYF TGTGCCACGGCGCTCCAAGGCGCAGATACGCAGTATTTT 13 NA TRBJ2-3 TRBV7-2 NA
CASSHSQDRGYTF TGTGCCAGCTCACATAGTCAAGACAGAGGCTACACCTTC 13 NA TRBJ1-2 TRBV18 few
CSPGRGTSGVDEQFF TGCAGCCCCGGCCGGGGGACTAGCGGGGTAGATGAGCAGTTCTTC 15 TRBD2 TRBJ2-1 TRBV20-1 NA
CASSDFGTSGVREQYF TGCGCCAGCAGTGACTTCGGGACTAGCGGGGTTCGCGAGCAGTACTTC 16 TRBD2 TRBJ2-7 TRBV10-2 NA
CASSLIPGQYSSYEQYF TGTGCCAGCAGTTTGATACCGGGACAGTACTCCTCCTACGAGCAGTACTTC 17 TRBD1 TRBJ2-7 TRBV27 NA
CASSREFGQPSTDTQYF TGTGCCAGCTCTCGAGAATTTGGGCAGCCTAGCACAGATACGCAGTATTTT 17 NA TRBJ2-3 TRBV6-6 NA
CASSQELAGGSHYEQYF TGCGCCAGCAGCCAAGAGTTGGCGGGAGGGTCCCACTACGAGCAGTACTTC 17 TRBD2 TRBJ2-7 TRBV4-1 NA
CASSQDRTGRSPPLHF TGTGCCAGCAGCCAAGATCGGACAGGACGGAGTCCACCCCTCCACTTT 16 TRBD1 TRBJ1-6 TRBV4-2 NA
CASSDRSFYGYTF TGTGCCAGCAGTGACAGGAGCTTCTATGGCTACACCTTC 13 NA TRBJ1-2 TRBV6-2/TRBV6-3 NA
CASLPNTGELFF TGCGCCAGCTTGCCGAACACCGGGGAGCTGTTTTTT 12 NA TRBJ2-2 TRBV10-2 NA
CAWTFLISNTEAFF TGTGCCTGGACCTTCCTGATATCGAACACTGAAGCTTTCTTT 14 NA TRBJ1-1 TRBV30 NA
CASSSQGEQFF TGTGCCAGCAGCTCCCAGGGAGAGCAGTTCTTC 11 NA TRBJ2-1 TRBV7-9 few
CAASTRAGETQYF TGTGCCGCCTCAACCCGGGCTGGGGAGACCCAGTACTTC 13 NA TRBJ2-5 TRBV6-6 NA
CASSLGRQLNYGYTF TGTGCCAGCAGCCTGGGACGACAACTTAACTATGGCTACACCTTC 15 NA TRBJ1-2 TRBV14 NA
CASRGGREKTNYGYTF TGTGCCAGCAGGGGAGGCAGGGAGAAGACTAACTATGGCTACACCTTC 16 NA TRBJ1-2 TRBV12-3/TRBV12-4 NA
CSVGWTGPTNTEAFF TGCAGCGTTGGGTGGACAGGGCCCACGAACACTGAAGCTTTCTTT 15 TRBD1 TRBJ1-1 TRBV29-1 NA
CASSFQGASTDTQYF TGTGCCAGCAGTTTTCAGGGGGCAAGCACAGATACGCAGTATTTT 15 TRBD1 TRBJ2-3 TRBV6-5 few
CASFQSGTEAFF TGTGCCAGTTTTCAGAGCGGCACTGAAGCTTTCTTT 12 NA TRBJ1-1 TRBV2 NA
CSASWDERGFYNEQFF TGCAGTGCTAGTTGGGATGAGCGGGGGTTTTACAATGAGCAGTTCTTC 16 TRBD2 TRBJ2-1 TRBV20-1 NA
CASSFMETQYF TGTGCCAGCAGCTTTATGGAGACCCAGTACTTC 11 NA TRBJ2-5 TRBV5-4 few
CASSGQSETQYF TGTGCCAGCAGTGGACAATCGGAGACCCAGTACTTC 12 NA TRBJ2-5 TRBV28 NA
CSVLRDRSTDTQYF TGCAGCGTTCTCCGGGACAGGAGCACAGATACGCAGTATTTT 14 TRBD1 TRBJ2-3 TRBV29-1 NA
CASSLSGGEYEQYF TGTGCCAGCAGCTTAAGCGGGGGCGAATACGAGCAGTACTTC 14 TRBD2 TRBJ2-7 TRBV5-5 NA
CASRSGTAYEQYF TGTGCCAGCAGGTCCGGGACAGCCTACGAGCAGTACTTC 13 TRBD1 TRBJ2-7 TRBV7-9 NA
CASSLFTRSEAFF TGTGCCAGCAGCTTATTTACCCGCAGCGAAGCTTTCTTT 13 NA TRBJ1-1 TRBV11-2 NA
CASSLNVINYGYTF TGTGCCAGCAGTTTAAATGTTATAAACTATGGCTACACCTTC 14 NA TRBJ1-2 TRBV12-3/TRBV12-4 NA
CASTPRGGEVLYEQYF TGTGCCAGCACCCCCAGAGGGGGCGAAGTTCTCTACGAGCAGTACTTC 16 TRBD1 TRBJ2-7 TRBV28 NA
CASSLGGGGKNIQYF TGTGCCAGCAGCTTAGGCGGGGGGGGCAAAAACATTCAGTACTTC 15 TRBD2 TRBJ2-4 TRBV7-2 few
CASSLRLGVQETQYF TGTGCCAGCAGCTTACGACTAGGGGTACAAGAGACCCAGTACTTC 15 NA TRBJ2-5 TRBV7-9 NA
CASSRDRGPVSTNEKLFF TGTGCCAGCAGCCGCGACAGGGGGCCAGTCTCAACTAATGAAAAACTGTTTTTT 18 TRBD1 TRBJ1-4 TRBV28 NA
CASSLRAADNEQFF TGTGCCAGCAGCTTACGCGCAGCTGACAATGAGCAGTTCTTC 14 NA TRBJ2-1 TRBV7-2 NA
CSVRTATSTDTQYF TGCAGCGTCAGGACAGCCACTAGCACAGATACGCAGTATTTT 14 NA TRBJ2-3 TRBV29-1 NA
CSAREYRGGTVGYTF TGCAGTGCTAGAGAATACAGGGGCGGGACCGTTGGCTACACCTTC 15 TRBD1 TRBJ1-2 TRBV20-1 once